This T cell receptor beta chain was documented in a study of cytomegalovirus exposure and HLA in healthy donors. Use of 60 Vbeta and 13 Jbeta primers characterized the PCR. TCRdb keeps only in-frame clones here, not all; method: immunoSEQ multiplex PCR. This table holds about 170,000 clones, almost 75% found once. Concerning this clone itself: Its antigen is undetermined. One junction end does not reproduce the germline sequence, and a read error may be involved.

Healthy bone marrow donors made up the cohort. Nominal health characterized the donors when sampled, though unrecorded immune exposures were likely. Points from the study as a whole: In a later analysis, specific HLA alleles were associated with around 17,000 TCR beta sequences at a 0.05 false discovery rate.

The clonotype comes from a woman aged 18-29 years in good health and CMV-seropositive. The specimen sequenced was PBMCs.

The CDR3 spells CASSVSGTGDYGYTF. The CDR3 DNA sequence: TGTGCCAGTAGTGTATCCGGGACAGGGGACTATGGCTACACCTTT. This rearrangement joins TRBV19 to TRBJ1-2, with 10 bases identical to TRBD1. Germline assignment: CDR1 LNHDA and CDR2 SQIVND (reference sequence). This CDR3 is 15 amino acids long.